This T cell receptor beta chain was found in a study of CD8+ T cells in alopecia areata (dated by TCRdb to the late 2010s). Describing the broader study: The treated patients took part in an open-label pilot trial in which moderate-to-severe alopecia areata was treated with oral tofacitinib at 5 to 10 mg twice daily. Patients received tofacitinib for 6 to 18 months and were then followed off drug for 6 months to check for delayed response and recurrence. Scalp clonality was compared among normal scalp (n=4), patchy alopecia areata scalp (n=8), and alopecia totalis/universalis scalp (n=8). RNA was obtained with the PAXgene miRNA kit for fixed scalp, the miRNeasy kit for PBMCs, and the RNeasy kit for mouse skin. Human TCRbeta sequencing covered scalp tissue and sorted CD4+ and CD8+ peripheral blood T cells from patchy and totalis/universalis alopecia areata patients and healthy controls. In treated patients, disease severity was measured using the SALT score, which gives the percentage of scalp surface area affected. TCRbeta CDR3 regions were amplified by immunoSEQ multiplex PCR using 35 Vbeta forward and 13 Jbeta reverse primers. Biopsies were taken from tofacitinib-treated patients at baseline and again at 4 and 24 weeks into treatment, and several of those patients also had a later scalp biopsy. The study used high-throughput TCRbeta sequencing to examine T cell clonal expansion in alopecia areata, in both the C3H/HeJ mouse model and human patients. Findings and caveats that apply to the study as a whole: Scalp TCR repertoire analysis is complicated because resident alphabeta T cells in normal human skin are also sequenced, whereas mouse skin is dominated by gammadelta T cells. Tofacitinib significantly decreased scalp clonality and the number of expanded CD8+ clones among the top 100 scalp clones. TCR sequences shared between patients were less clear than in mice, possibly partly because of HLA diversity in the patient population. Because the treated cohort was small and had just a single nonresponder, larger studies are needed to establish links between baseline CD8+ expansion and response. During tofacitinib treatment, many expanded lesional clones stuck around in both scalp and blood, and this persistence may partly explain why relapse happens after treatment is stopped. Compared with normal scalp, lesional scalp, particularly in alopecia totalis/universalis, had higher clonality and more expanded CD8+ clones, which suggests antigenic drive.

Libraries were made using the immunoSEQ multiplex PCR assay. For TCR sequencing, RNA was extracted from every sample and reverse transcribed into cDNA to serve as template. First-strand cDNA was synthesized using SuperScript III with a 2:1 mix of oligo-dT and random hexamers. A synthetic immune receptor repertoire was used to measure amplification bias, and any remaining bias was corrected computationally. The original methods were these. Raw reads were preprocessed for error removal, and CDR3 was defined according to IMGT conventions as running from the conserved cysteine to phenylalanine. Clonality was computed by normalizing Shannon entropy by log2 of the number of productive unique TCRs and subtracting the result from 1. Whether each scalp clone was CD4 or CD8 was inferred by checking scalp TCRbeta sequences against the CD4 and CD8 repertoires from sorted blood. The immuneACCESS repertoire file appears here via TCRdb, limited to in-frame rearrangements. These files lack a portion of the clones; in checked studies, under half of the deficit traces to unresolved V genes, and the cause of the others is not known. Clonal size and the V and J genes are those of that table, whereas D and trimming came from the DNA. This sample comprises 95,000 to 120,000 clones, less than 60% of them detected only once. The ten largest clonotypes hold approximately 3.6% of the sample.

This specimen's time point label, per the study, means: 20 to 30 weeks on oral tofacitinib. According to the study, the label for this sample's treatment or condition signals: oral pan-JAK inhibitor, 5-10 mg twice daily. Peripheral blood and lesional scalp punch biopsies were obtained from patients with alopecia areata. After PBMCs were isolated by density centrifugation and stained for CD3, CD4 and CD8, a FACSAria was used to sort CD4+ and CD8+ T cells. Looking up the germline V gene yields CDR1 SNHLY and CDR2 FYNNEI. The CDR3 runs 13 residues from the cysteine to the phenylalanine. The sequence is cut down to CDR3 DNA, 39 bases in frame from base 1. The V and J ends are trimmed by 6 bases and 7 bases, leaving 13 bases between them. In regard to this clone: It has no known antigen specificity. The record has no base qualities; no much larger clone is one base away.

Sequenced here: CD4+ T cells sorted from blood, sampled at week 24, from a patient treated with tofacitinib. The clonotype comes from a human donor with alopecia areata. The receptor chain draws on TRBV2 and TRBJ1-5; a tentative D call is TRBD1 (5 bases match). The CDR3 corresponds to CASRWQGGQPQHF. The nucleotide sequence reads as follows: TGTGCCAGCAGGTGGCAGGGAGGACAGCCCCAGCATTTT. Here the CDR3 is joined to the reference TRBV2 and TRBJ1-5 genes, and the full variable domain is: EPEVTQTPSHQVTQMGQEVILRCVPISNHLYFYWYRQILGQKVEFLVSFYNNEISEKSEIFDDQFSVERPDGSNFTLKIRSTKLEDSAMYFCASRWQGGQPQHFGDGTRLSIL.